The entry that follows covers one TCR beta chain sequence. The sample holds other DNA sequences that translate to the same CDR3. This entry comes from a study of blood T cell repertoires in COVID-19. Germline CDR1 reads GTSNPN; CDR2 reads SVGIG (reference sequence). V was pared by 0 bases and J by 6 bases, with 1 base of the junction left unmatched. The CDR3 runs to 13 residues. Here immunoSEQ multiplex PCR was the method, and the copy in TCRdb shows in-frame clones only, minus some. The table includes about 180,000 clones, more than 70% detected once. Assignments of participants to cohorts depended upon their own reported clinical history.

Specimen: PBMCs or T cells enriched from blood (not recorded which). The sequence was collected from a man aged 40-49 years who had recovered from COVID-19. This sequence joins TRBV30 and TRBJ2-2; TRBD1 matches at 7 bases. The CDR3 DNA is TGTGCCTGGAGTGTCCAGGGGGCCGGGGAGCTGTTTTTT. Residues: CAWSVQGAGELFF. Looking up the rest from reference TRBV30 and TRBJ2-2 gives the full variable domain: SQTIHQWPATLVQPVGSPLSLECTVEGTSNPNLYWYRQAAGRGLQLLFYSVGIGQISSEVPQNLSASRPQDRQFILSSKKLLLSDSGFYLCAWSVQGAGELFFGEGSRLTVL.